This T cell receptor beta chain was recovered during a study of blood T cell repertoires in COVID-19. Profiling relied on immunoSEQ multiplex PCR, and the TCRdb table lists in-frame clones only, not all of them. The sample records under 300,000 clones, 80% to 95% being singletons. The germline gives CDR1 MGHRA, CDR2 YSYEKL. V was trimmed by 6 bases and J by 7 bases, leaving 15 bases between them. There are 13 residues in the CDR3. This clonotype was obtained from a man younger than 45 with COVID-19, enrolled during active disease. Sequencing input: peripheral blood. J is TRBJ1-2 and V is TRBV4-1, with D hard to call. For the CDR3, the DNA is TGCGCCAGCAGAACCACCCCAATGCGTGGCTACACCTTC. Amino acid sequence: CASRTTPMRGYTF.